Shown below are 14 T cell receptor beta chains from a single sample sequenced in a study of human T cells and chemical hapten exposure. Described time point: patch test 2, 6 weeks after DPC sensitization. The treatment denotes: therapeutic diphenylcyclopropenone sensitization with weekly scalp DPC. TCRdb re-analysed the RACE reads in MiXCR, keeping a single row per CDR3 protein. Among a few hundred thousand distinct CDR3 sequences listed, 6% to 7% were seen once. The starting material was whole blood, obtained in connection with sensitization to the hapten diphenylcyclopropenone (DPC). These TCRs come from a young woman with alopecia areata. Some clones in this sample may be carry-over from other donors' samples.

Concerning this clonotype: A single base separates this from a much larger clone, so it may be a read error. The chain's CDR3 is CAFSESGTGNSPLHF. For the CDR3, the DNA is TGTGCCTTCAGTGAGTCCGGGACAGGGAATTCACCCCTCCACTTT. The V call is TRBV10-3, the J call TRBJ1-6; 9 nucleotides line up with TRBD1. The CDR3 spans 15 residues. Germline V gene sequence: CDR1 ENHRY, CDR2 SYGVKD.

In this sample, this clonotype turned up a few times. The chain joins TRBV27 to TRBJ2-7; 8 nucleotides line up with TRBD2. CDR3 length equals 15 residues. Germline values: CDR1 MNHEY, CDR2 SMNVEV (reference sequence). Trimming took 3 bases from V and 4 from J; bases not matched to a gene: 8. CDR3 region: CASSFFSGDTYEQYF. The DNA of the CDR3 is TGTGCCAGCAGTTTTTTTAGCGGGGATACGTACGAGCAGTACTTC.

This clonotype has a count of ten or more. This rearrangement joins TRBV28 to TRBJ2-7; the match to TRBD2 covers 13 bases. Germline CDR1 MDHEN, CDR2 SYDVKM. Losses at the gene ends were 8 bases for V and 1 base for J; bases not matched to a gene: 11. CDR3 size: 17 residues. In nucleotides, the CDR3 is TGTGCCAGCCACTCCCCGGGACTAGCGGGGTGGTCCTACGAGCAGTACTTC. Translating gives CASHSPGLAGWSYEQYF.

This clonotype was detected many times. The gene calls are TRBV5-1 and TRBJ1-3, with 7 bases matching TRBD1. There are 14 residues in the CDR3. Trimming took 4 bases from V and 3 from J; bases not matched to a gene: 4. Germline values: CDR1 SGHRS, CDR2 YFSETQ. CDR3 nucleotide sequence: TGCGCCAGCAGCATGACAGGGAGTGGAAACACCATATATTTT. It specifies CASSMTGSGNTIYF.

Ten or more counts support this clonotype. The V gene is TRBV6-2 or TRBV6-3, the J gene TRBJ2-1; tentatively, D is TRBD2 (5 bases). Trimming removed 6 bases from V and 9 bases from J, with 12 bases in between. The CDR3 contains 12 residues. The germline CDR1 and CDR2 sequences are MNHEY and SVGEGT. The CDR3 DNA follows: TGTGCCAGCAGGTTAGGAGGACGTGAGCAGTTCTTC. It is translated as CASRLGGREQFF.

V usage is TRBV7-2 and J usage is TRBJ2-4; D ambiguous. CDR1 and CDR2 from the germline V gene are SGHTA and FQGNSA. The CDR3 is 13 residues long. V lost 5 bases and J 6 bases, leaving 11 bases between the germline ends. CDR3 protein: CASSPPSGNIQYF. The CDR3 DNA reads TGTGCCAGCAGCCCTCCCTCCGGAAACATTCAGTACTTC.

The V call is TRBV6-2 or TRBV6-3, the J call TRBJ2-3, with TRBD2 matching over 8 bases. This CDR3 is built from 17 residues. The J segment lost 0 bases and the V segment lost 5 bases, leaving 10 bases of the junction unmatched. The V gene's germline CDR1 is MNHEY and CDR2 SVGEGT. This CDR3 reads CASSAETGGVSTDTQYF. CDR3 bases: TGTGCCAGCAGTGCCGAAACCGGGGGGGTAAGCACAGATACGCAGTATTTT.

This clonotype was seen more than once but under ten times. This rearrangement joins TRBV12-3 or TRBV12-4 to TRBJ1-2; 12 nucleotides agree with TRBD1. The CDR3 sequence is 14 residues long. The trim removed 6 bases at V and 8 bases at J, leaving 7 bases unmatched. The chain's CDR3 is CASRGGTGGQGYTF. The CDR3 DNA is TGTGCCAGCAGGGGAGGGACAGGGGGCCAAGGCTACACCTTC.

This clonotype showed up many times. J is TRBJ1-3 and V is TRBV5-1; D is undetermined. V was clipped by 0 bases and J by 2 bases, with 9 bases between them. This CDR3 is built from 15 residues. Germline-derived CDR1 and CDR2 are SGHRS and YFSETQ. CDR3 sequence (DNA): TGCGCCAGCAGCTTGGGAAGGGCGACTGGAAACACCATATATTTT. The encoded protein is CASSLGRATGNTIYF.

This clonotype was observed at least ten times. This chain links TRBV6-5 with TRBJ1-2, with no clear D. CDR3 length: 11 residues. CDR1 and CDR2 (germline): MNHEY, SVGAGI. Between the trimmed V and J ends, which lost 8 bases and 4 bases, there was a span of 8 bases. The DNA of the CDR3 is TGTGCCAGCGGGCAGCTCTATGGCTACACCTTC. Protein sequence: CASGQLYGYTF.

The gene calls are TRBV10-3 and TRBJ2-5, with D possibly TRBD1 on 6 matching bases. The ends were cut back, 0 bases at V and 4 bases at J, with 9 bases in the middle. This CDR3 has 14 amino acids. Germline CDR1 reads ENHRY; CDR2 reads SYGVKD. CDR3 sequence: CAISESQGRETQYF. As DNA, the CDR3 is TGTGCCATCAGTGAGTCGCAGGGGAGAGAGACCCAGTACTTC.

This clonotype was seen only a few times. V and J are TRBV12-3 or TRBV12-4 and TRBJ2-2, with D maybe TRBD2 (6 bases). CDR3 length: 16 amino acids. The V end was cut by 9 bases, the J end by 5 bases, with 22 bases between. In DNA form, the CDR3 reads TGTGCCAGTGAAAGGAGGGGCCTCCTAGGGACCGGGGAGCTGTTTTTT. Its translation: CASERRGLLGTGELFF.

This rearrangement joins TRBV6-1 to TRBJ1-5; D not certain. There are 14 residues in the CDR3. V lost 1 base to trimming and J lost 5 bases, with 9 bases between them. CDR1 is MNHNS and CDR2 is SASEGT in the germline V gene. CDR3 sequence reads: CASSEGEGHQPQHF. In nucleotides, the CDR3 is TGTGCCAGCAGTGAAGGGGAGGGTCATCAGCCCCAGCATTTT.

Only a few counts were recorded for this clonotype. The chain carries TRBV7-2 and TRBJ1-3; 9 bases are shared with TRBD1. Unmatched junction bases numbered 14, after V lost 5 bases and J lost 3 bases. The CDR3 consists of 18 residues. The germline CDR1 and CDR2 sequences are SGHTA and FQGNSA. CDR3 sequence (DNA): TGTGCCAGCAGCCCAGGACAGGGGTCCCTACTGGGTGGAAACACCATATATTTT. Protein: CASSPGQGSLLGGNTIYF.